Included here is one T cell receptor beta chain sequence, with context. The data were taken from a study of blood T cell repertoires in COVID-19. Looking at the study overall: In each case, the material was cDNA or gDNA derived from T cells, B-cell-depleted T cells, or PBMCs.

Using immunoSEQ multiplex PCR, the repertoire was profiled, and TCRdb retains in-frame clones only, with some absent. The sample lists just under 60,000 clones, around 87% occurring once. CDR1 and CDR2 from the germline V gene are SGDLS and YYNGEE. Deletions cut 2 bases from V and 4 bases from J, with 13 bases between. The CDR3 loop spans 14 amino acids. The receptor was derived from a human donor with active COVID-19. The donor label of this sample is uncertain. The sample taken for sequencing was peripheral blood. The V call is TRBV9, the J call TRBJ2-7; possible D gene TRBD1, 5 bases. The CDR3 DNA sequence: TGTGCCAGCAGCGTCCAGCCAGGGTGGTACGAGCAGTACTTC. Amino acids: CASSVQPGWYEQYF.